Below, 26 T cell receptor beta chains from the same sample are listed, as sequenced in a study of cytomegalovirus exposure and HLA in healthy donors. Amplification used 60 Vbeta primers and 13 Jbeta primers. The data were produced by immunoSEQ multiplex PCR, yet TCRdb's version contains in-frame clones alone and is incomplete. Of 70,000 to 95,000 clones listed, 70% to 80% were seen once; the top ten hold around 3.2%. The sequenced sample consisted of PBMCs. These receptors came from a man aged 50-59 years in good health and CMV-seronegative.

In its sample, this clone was seen a few times. The chain carries TRBV5-5 and TRBJ1-2; 8 bases are a match to TRBD1. The germline V gene encodes CDR1 SGHKS and CDR2 YYEKEE (reference sequence). The CDR3 length is 17 residues. J lost 7 bases, V lost 1 base, and 15 bases had no gene match. The CDR3 sequence is CASSLLLPHRGKGGYTF. The CDR3, as DNA: TGTGCCAGCAGCTTGTTGTTACCCCACAGGGGGAAGGGTGGCTACACCTTC. The full variable domain, completed using reference TRBV5-5 and TRBJ1-2, is DAGVTQSPTHLIKTRGQQVTLRCSPISGHKSVSWYQQVLGQGPQFIFQYYEKEERGRGNFPDRFSARQFPNYSSELNVNALLLGDSALYLCASSLLLPHRGKGGYTFGSGTRLTVV.

The CDR3 reads CASSEVQGTVGNTIYF. The CDR3 nucleotides are TGTGCCAGCAGTGAAGTTCAGGGGACGGTTGGAAACACCATATATTTT. V is TRBV6-1 and J is TRBJ1-3, with a tentative D call TRBD1 (6 bases). Germline V CDR1 and CDR2: MNHNS, SASEGT. The CDR3 totals 16 residues. Deletions cut 1 base from V and 3 bases from J, with 13 bases between.

This sequence joins TRBV10-1 and TRBJ2-5; D gene uncertain. Germline CDR1 is WNHNN and CDR2 is SYGVQD (reference sequence). V was clipped by 2 bases and J by 4 bases, with 8 bases between them. This CDR3 has 13 residues. The CDR3 region has the DNA TGCGCCAGCAGTGAGAATCCAGGAGAGACCCAGTACTTC. This gives the protein CASSENPGETQYF.

The rearrangement joins TRBV5-5 to TRBJ1-2, with TRBD1 as a possible D gene (6 bases). CDR1 and CDR2 from the germline V gene are SGHKS and YYEKEE (reference sequence). V lost 0 bases to trimming and J lost 4 bases, with 10 bases between them. This CDR3 has 14 residues. The DNA for the CDR3 is TGTGCCAGCAGCTTGGCAGGGGAGGGCTATGGCTACACCTTC. Translation gives CASSLAGEGYGYTF.

This rearrangement joins TRBV12-5 to TRBJ2-1, with TRBD2 matching 13 bases. CDR1 LGHNT and CDR2 FRNRAP come from the germline V gene. The CDR3 totals 14 residues. The V gene end was trimmed by 6 bases and the J gene end by 4 bases; junction bases not matched to a gene: 0. DNA of the CDR3: TGTGCTAGTGGGACTAGCGGGGGGTACAATGAGCAGTTCTTC. Translated: CASGTSGGYNEQFF.

There are a few counts of this clone. The gene calls are TRBV5-4 and TRBJ2-2, with 13 bases matching TRBD2. This CDR3 has 16 residues. Per germline, CDR1 SGHNT and CDR2 YYREEE (reference sequence). With 3 bases clipped from V and 9 bases from J, the junction kept 8 bases outside the gene matches. Here the CDR3 reads CASSSTSGGAKRELFF. CDR3 sequence (DNA): TGTGCCAGCAGCTCAACTAGCGGGGGGGCTAAGCGGGAGCTGTTTTTT.

The chain links TRBV6-5 to TRBJ1-2, with TRBD1 as a possible D gene (5 bases). This CDR3 has 12 amino acids. The V and J ends lost 10 bases and 7 bases respectively, with 16 bases between them. The germline gives CDR1 MNHEY, CDR2 SVGAGI. Written as DNA, the CDR3 is TGTGCCACTCAGAGCGGGGGTGGTGGCTACACCTTC. Translated: CATQSGGGGYTF.

This clone showed up many times. This chain joins TRBV6-1 and TRBJ1-2, with 8 bases matching TRBD1. The J segment lost 4 bases and the V segment lost 8 bases, leaving 9 bases of the junction unmatched. CDR1 and CDR2 from the germline V gene are MNHNS and SASEGT. This CDR3 comprises 14 residues. The CDR3 is CASSTGTGVYGYTF. Here the CDR3 DNA reads TGTGCCAGCTCCACCGGGACAGGTGTCTATGGCTACACCTTC.

The chain employs TRBV2 and TRBJ2-3; D is possibly TRBD2 (7 bases). Looked up from germline, CDR1 is SNHLY and CDR2 is FYNNEI. The CDR3 sequence is 14 residues long. V lost 1 base and J lost 4, with 9 bases in between. CDR3 sequence: CASSEGGGADTQYF. The CDR3 DNA is TGTGCCAGCAGTGAAGGCGGGGGCGCAGATACGCAGTATTTT.

This chain uses TRBV19 with TRBJ1-4; 7 positions agree with TRBD1. Germline lookup yields CDR1 LNHDA and CDR2 SQIVND (reference sequence). V dropped 6 bases and J dropped 1; count of bases not matched to a gene: 5. The CDR3 sequence is 15 residues long. CDR3 sequence: CASRTYRGTNEKLFF. DNA for the CDR3: TGTGCCAGTAGAACGTACAGGGGAACTAATGAAAAACTGTTTTTT. The whole variable domain, remainder taken from reference TRBV19 and TRBJ1-4, is DGGITQSPKYLFRKEGQNVTLSCEQNLNHDAMYWYRQDPGQGLRLIYYSQIVNDFQKGDIAEGYSVSREKKESFPLTVTSAQKNPTAFYLCASRTYRGTNEKLFFGSGTQLSVL.

This clone was found once. The V call is TRBV7-3, the J call TRBJ2-5; D might be TRBD2 (6 bases). Germline loops: CDR1 SGHTA, CDR2 FQGTGA. Between the trimmed V and J ends, which lost 0 bases and 5 bases, there was a span of 13 bases. The CDR3 totals 15 residues. The CDR3 nucleotides are TGTGCCAGCAGCTTAACAGGACTAAGGTCGGAGACCCAGTACTTC. It encodes CASSLTGLRSETQYF. The whole variable domain, filled in from reference TRBV7-3 and TRBJ2-5, reads GAGVSQTPSNKVTEKGKYVELRCDPISGHTALYWYRQSLGQGPEFLIYFQGTGAADDSGLPNDRFFAVRPEGSVSTLKIQRTERGDSAVYLCASSLTGLRSETQYFGPGTRLLVL.

V is TRBV6-5 and J is TRBJ2-7; TRBD1 matches 7 bases. Trimming removed 6 bases from V and 3 bases from J; junction bases left unmatched: 5. The CDR3 runs 13 residues. CDR1 is MNHEY and CDR2 is SVGAGI in the germline V gene. The CDR3 spells CASSPGTDYEQYF. In DNA, the CDR3 is TGTGCCAGCAGCCCCGGGACAGACTACGAGCAGTACTTC.

In its sample, this clone was seen once. The chain recombines TRBV19 with TRBJ2-3; D uncertain. The germline V gene has CDR1 LNHDA and CDR2 SQIVND (reference sequence). The CDR3 is 13 residues long. V dropped 6 bases and J dropped 1 base, with 8 bases sitting between them. CDR3 sequence (DNA): TGTGCCAGTAGCCCCGCGGGCACAGATACGCAGTATTTT. Translation: CASSPAGTDTQYF.

The chain couples TRBV18 to TRBJ2-1, with 11 nucleotides matching TRBD2. V gave up 0 bases and J gave up 15 bases; unmatched junction bases: 13. The germline CDR1 and CDR2 sequences are KGHSH and LQKENI. This CDR3 comprises 16 residues. CDR3 DNA: TGTGCCAGCTCACCACCGGGTCTAGCGGGGGGCCCCCCCGGGTTCTTC. As protein: CASSPPGLAGGPPGFF.

The gene calls are TRBV5-1 and TRBJ2-5; possible D gene TRBD2, 6 bases. The closer fit of TRBJ2-7 to the DNA end suggests the J call may be wrong. This CDR3 comprises 14 residues. Looked up from germline, CDR1 is SGHRS and CDR2 is YFSETQ. The CDR3 DNA reads TGCGCCAGCAGCTCAGGAGGGCCGGGTTACGAGCAGTACTTC. It translates to CASSSGGPGYEQYF.

This clone showed up just once. The J gene is TRBJ2-3, the V gene TRBV11-2; the match to TRBD2 covers 11 bases. This CDR3 spans 19 amino acids. Per germline, CDR1 SGHAT and CDR2 FQNNGV. Trimming removed 7 bases from V and 0 bases from J; junction bases left unmatched: 15. CDR3 region: CASTKLPLAGGASTDTQYF. The DNA of the CDR3 is TGTGCCAGCACCAAACTTCCGCTAGCGGGGGGCGCTAGCACAGATACGCAGTATTTT.

The chain joins TRBV5-5 to TRBJ2-1, with TRBD1 matching 9 bases. There are 15 residues in the CDR3. Germline values: CDR1 SGHKS, CDR2 YYEKEE (reference sequence). J gave up 4 bases and V 5 bases, and 7 bases lay outside the gene matches. CDR3: CASRTTGGSYNEQFF. DNA for the CDR3: TGTGCCAGCAGGACGACAGGGGGGTCGTACAATGAGCAGTTCTTC.

The gene calls are TRBV7-2 and TRBJ2-5; the match to TRBD2 covers 7 bases. V lost 5 bases, J lost 4 bases, and 7 bases stayed unmatched. Germline V gives CDR1 SGHTA, CDR2 FQGNSA. The length of the CDR3 is 14 residues. The CDR3 reads CASSPRSGGETQYF. In DNA form, the CDR3 reads TGTGCCAGCAGCCCACGCTCGGGGGGAGAGACCCAGTACTTC.

The chain uses TRBV29-1 and TRBJ1-3; D gene uncertain. This CDR3 is built from 12 residues. The V gene lost 5 bases and the J gene lost 7 bases, with 12 bases spanning the gap. Germline V gene sequence: CDR1 SQVTM, CDR2 ANQGSEA. Written as DNA, the CDR3 is TGCAGCGTTTCCGGTTGGGAGAACACCATATATTTT. Translated: CSVSGWENTIYF. The complete variable domain, with remaining parts taken from reference TRBV29-1 and TRBJ1-3, reads SAVISQKPSRDICQRGTSLTIQCQVDSQVTMMFWYRQQPGQSLTLIATANQGSEATYESGFVIDKFPISRPNLTFSTLTVSNMSPEDSSIYLCSVSGWENTIYFGEGSWLTVV.

The chain combines TRBV4-1 with TRBJ2-1; 11 bases are shared with TRBD1. CDR1 and CDR2 from the germline V gene are MGHRA and YSYEKL. CDR3 length equals 17 residues. The V segment lost 0 bases and the J segment 6 bases; nucleotides outside the gene matches: 7. The CDR3 reads CASSQDRAGQGVNEQFF. The CDR3 nucleotides read TGCGCCAGCAGCCAAGATCGGGCGGGACAGGGGGTCAATGAGCAGTTCTTC.

In regard to this clone: Relative to the germline gene, one junction end is altered; a read error may explain this. The chain has TRBV7-9 and TRBJ2-1; possibly TRBD2 for D (6 bases). Germline loops: CDR1 SEHNR, CDR2 FQNEAQ (reference sequence). The CDR3 is 12 residues long. CDR3 amino acids: CSSSAGGYEQFF. The CDR3, as DNA: TGTTCCAGCAGCGCCGGAGGGTATGAGCAGTTCTTC.

The rearrangement uses TRBV4-3 and TRBJ1-6, with TRBD1 matching 9 bases. CDR1 LGHNA and CDR2 YSLEER come from the germline V gene. V shed 0 bases, J shed 6 bases, and the junction held 3 bases outside the gene matches. This CDR3 has 16 residues. The CDR3: CASSQERDRVNSPLHF. The CDR3 DNA reads TGCGCCAGCAGCCAAGAAAGGGACAGGGTTAATTCACCCCTCCACTTT.

This chain connects TRBV10-3 to TRBJ1-5, with unresolved D. This CDR3 has 15 residues. Germline V lookup: CDR1 ENHRY, CDR2 SYGVKD. V dropped 3 bases and J dropped 0 bases, with 9 bases sitting between them. DNA of the CDR3: TGTGCCATCAGTGACCCGACACCTAGCAATCAGCCCCAGCATTTT. Amino acid sequence: CAISDPTPSNQPQHF.

Only one count was recorded for this clone. The chain employs TRBV5-1 and TRBJ1-6, with D unclear. CDR1 SGHRS and CDR2 YFSETQ come from the germline V gene. Trimming cost V 2 bases and J 5 bases, with 8 bases left between them. This CDR3 region has 14 residues. CDR3 sequence (DNA): TGCGCCAGCAGCTTTGGTCGGGATAATTCACCCCTCCACTTT. Its protein is CASSFGRDNSPLHF.

This chain links TRBV6-1 with TRBJ2-7, with TRBD2 identical over 7 bases. The germline V gene encodes CDR1 MNHNS and CDR2 SASEGT. The CDR3 totals 13 residues. Trimming removed 8 bases from V and 5 bases from J; junction bases left unmatched: 9. The CDR3 DNA follows: TGTGCCAGCGGGGGGGACCATTCCAACGAGCAGTACTTC. This gives the protein CASGGDHSNEQYF.

This rearrangement joins TRBV15 to TRBJ2-5, with TRBD2 as a possible D gene (5 bases). The V gene's germline CDR1 is LNHNV and CDR2 YYDKDF (reference sequence). The CDR3 sequence is 16 residues long. V shed 1 base and J shed 0 bases, with 12 bases lying between them. This CDR3 is CATSRVFFGDQETQYF. In nucleotides, the CDR3 is TGTGCCACCAGCAGAGTATTTTTCGGGGACCAAGAGACCCAGTACTTC.